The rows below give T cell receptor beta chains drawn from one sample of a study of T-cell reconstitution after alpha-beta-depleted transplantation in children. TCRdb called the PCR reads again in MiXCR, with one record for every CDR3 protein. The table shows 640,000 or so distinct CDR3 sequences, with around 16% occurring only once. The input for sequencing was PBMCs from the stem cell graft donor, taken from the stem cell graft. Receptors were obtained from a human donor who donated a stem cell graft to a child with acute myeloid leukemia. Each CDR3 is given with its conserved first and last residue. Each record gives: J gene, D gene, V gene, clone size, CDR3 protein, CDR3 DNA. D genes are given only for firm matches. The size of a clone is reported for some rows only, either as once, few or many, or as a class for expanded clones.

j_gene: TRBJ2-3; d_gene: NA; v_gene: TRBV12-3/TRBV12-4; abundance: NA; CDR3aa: CASSRDHSTDTQYF; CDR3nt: TGTGCCAGCAGTCGGGACCACTCCACAGATACGCAGTATTTT
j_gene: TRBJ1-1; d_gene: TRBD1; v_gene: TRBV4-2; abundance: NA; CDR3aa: CASSRTGTEYTEAFF; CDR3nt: TGTGCCAGCAGCCGAACCGGGACAGAGTACACTGAAGCTTTCTTT
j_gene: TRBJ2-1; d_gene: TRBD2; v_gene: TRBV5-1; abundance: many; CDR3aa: CASSWIIGTSGNEQFF; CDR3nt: TGCGCCAGCAGCTGGATCATTGGGACTAGTGGGAATGAGCAGTTCTTC
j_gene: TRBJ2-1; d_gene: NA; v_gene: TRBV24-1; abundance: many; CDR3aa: CATSDLQGGDEQFF; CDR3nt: TGTGCCACCAGTGATTTGCAAGGAGGGGATGAGCAGTTCTTC
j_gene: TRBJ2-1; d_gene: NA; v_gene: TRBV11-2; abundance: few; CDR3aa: CASSFRRGRETNEQFF; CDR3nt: TGTGCCAGCAGTTTTAGGAGGGGCAGGGAAACGAATGAGCAGTTCTTC
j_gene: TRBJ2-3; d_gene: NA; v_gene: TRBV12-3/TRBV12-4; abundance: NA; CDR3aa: CASSLLGATDTQYF; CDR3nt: TGTGCCAGCAGCCTACTAGGGGCCACAGATACGCAGTATTTT
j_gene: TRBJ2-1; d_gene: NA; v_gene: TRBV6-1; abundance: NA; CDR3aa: CASTNPQGSGEQFF; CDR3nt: TGTGCCAGCACCAACCCACAGGGCTCGGGAGAGCAGTTCTTC
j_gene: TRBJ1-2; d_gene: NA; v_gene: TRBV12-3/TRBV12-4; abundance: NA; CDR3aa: CASMGAAALGPYGYTF; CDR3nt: TGTGCCAGCATGGGCGCGGCAGCCCTCGGGCCTTATGGCTACACCTTC
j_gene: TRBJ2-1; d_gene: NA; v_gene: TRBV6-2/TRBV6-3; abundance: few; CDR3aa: CASSRPGRNEQFF; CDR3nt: TGTGCCAGCAGTCGCCCCGGTCGCAATGAGCAGTTCTTC
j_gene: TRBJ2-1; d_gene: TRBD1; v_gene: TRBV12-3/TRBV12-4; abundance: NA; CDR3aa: CASRRQGQMGNEQFF; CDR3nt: TGTGCCAGCAGGCGACAGGGCCAGATGGGCAATGAGCAGTTCTTC
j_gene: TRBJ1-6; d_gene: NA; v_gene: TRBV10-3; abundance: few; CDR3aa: CAIRRQNNSPLHF; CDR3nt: TGTGCCATCAGAAGACAGAATAATTCACCCCTCCACTTT
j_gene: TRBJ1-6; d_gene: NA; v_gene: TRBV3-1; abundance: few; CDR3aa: CASSQEGSPLHF; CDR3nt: TGTGCCAGCAGCCAAGAAGGTTCACCCCTCCACTTT
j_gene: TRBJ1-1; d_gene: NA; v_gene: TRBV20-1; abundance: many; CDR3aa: CSAAGDTEAFF; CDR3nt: TGCAGTGCCGCCGGGGACACTGAAGCTTTCTTT
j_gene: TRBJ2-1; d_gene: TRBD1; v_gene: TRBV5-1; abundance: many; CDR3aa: CASSSVWDRGPNEQFF; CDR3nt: TGCGCCAGCAGCTCTGTATGGGACAGGGGGCCCAATGAGCAGTTCTTC
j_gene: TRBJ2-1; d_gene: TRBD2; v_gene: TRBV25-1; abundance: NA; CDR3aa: CASSGGEGYNEQFF; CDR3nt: TGTGCCAGCAGTGGAGGGGAGGGATACAATGAGCAGTTCTTC
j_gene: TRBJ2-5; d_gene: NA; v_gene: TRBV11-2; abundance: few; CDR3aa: CASSSRGTAQETQYF; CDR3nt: TGTGCCAGCAGCTCACGCGGGACAGCGCAAGAGACCCAGTACTTC
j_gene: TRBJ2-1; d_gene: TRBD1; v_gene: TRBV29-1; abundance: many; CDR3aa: CSVRQGAYNEQFF; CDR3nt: TGCAGCGTTCGACAGGGTGCCTACAATGAGCAGTTCTTC
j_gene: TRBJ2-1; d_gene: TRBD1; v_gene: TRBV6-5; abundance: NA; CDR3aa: CASSPQGAGSLSYNEQFF; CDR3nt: TGTGCCAGCAGTCCGCAGGGGGCCGGTTCCCTCTCCTACAATGAGCAGTTCTTC
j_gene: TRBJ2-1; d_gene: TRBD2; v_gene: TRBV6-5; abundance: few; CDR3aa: CASSYPPASGGQNEQFF; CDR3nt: TGTGCCAGCAGTTATCCCCCTGCTAGCGGGGGCCAGAATGAGCAGTTCTTC
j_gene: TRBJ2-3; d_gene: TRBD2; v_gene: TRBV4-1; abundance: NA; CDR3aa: CASSQGLNLVTDTQYF; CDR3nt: TGCGCCAGCAGCCAGGGACTAAACTTAGTCACAGATACGCAGTATTTT
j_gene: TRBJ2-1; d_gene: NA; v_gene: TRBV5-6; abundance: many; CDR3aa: CASSSDMVEFF; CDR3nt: TGTGCCAGCAGCTCGGACATGGTCGAGTTCTTC
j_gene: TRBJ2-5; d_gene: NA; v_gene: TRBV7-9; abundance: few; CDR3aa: CASSFWGDRFQETQYF; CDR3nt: TGTGCCAGCAGCTTCTGGGGGGACAGATTCCAAGAGACCCAGTACTTC
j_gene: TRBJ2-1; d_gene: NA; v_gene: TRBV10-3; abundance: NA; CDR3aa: CAISGTPSSYNEQFF; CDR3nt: TGTGCCATCAGTGGTACACCCAGCTCCTACAATGAGCAGTTCTTC
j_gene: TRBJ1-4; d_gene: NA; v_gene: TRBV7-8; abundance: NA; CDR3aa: CASSLSGRVGEKLFF; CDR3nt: TGTGCCAGCAGCTTATCGGGCAGGGTGGGTGAAAAACTGTTTTTT
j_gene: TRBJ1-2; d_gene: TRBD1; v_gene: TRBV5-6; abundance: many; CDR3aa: CASSRGTGDGTF; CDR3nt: TGTGCCAGCAGCAGGGGGACAGGGGACGGCACCTTC
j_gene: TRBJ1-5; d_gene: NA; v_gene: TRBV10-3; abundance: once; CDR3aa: CAISPTGLGENQPQHF; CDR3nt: TGTGCCATCAGTCCTACAGGGTTAGGGGAAAATCAGCCCCAGCATTTT
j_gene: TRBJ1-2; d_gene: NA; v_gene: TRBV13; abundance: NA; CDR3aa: CASSLREARGYGYTF; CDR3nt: TGTGCCAGCAGCTTACGCGAGGCCAGAGGCTATGGCTACACCTTC
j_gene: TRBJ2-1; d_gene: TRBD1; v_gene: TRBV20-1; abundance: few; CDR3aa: CSARQGALNNEQFF; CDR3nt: TGCAGTGCGAGACAGGGGGCGCTAAACAATGAGCAGTTCTTC
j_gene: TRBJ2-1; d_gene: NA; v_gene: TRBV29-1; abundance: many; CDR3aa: CSVGTVGALANEQFF; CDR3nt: TGCAGCGTTGGGACAGTTGGGGCTTTGGCCAATGAGCAGTTCTTC
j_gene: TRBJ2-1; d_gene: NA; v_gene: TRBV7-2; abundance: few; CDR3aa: CASSLGISYNEQFF; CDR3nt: TGTGCCAGCAGCTTGGGTATCTCCTACAATGAGCAGTTCTTC
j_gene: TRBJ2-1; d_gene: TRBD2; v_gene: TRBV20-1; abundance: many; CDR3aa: CSARTIRGGPDEQFF; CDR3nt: TGCAGTGCTAGAACTATCCGGGGGGGGCCGGATGAGCAGTTCTTC
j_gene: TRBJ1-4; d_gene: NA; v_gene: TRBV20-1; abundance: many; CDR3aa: CSAGQLGRASEKLFF; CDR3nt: TGCAGTGCTGGCCAGTTAGGTCGGGCAAGTGAAAAACTGTTTTTT
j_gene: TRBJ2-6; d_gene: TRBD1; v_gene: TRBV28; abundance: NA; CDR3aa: CASSLTGVGANVLTF; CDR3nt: TGTGCCAGCAGCTTGACAGGGGTTGGGGCCAACGTCCTGACTTTC
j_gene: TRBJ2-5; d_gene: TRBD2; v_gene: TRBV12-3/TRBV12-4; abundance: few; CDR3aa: CASSSGGDRETQYF; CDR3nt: TGTGCCAGCAGTTCCGGGGGGGATCGAGAGACCCAGTACTTC
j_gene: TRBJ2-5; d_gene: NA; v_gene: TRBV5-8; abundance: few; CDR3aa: CASSFTSGGETQYF; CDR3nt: TGTGCCAGCAGCTTCACCTCGGGCGGAGAGACCCAGTACTTC
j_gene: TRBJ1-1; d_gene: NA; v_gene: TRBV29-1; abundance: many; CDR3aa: CSVEVGRVGTEAFF; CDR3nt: TGCAGCGTAGAAGTGGGCAGGGTGGGTACTGAAGCTTTCTTT
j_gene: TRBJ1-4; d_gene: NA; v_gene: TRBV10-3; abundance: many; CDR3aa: CAISESGQSDGKLFF; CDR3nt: TGTGCCATCAGTGAGTCAGGGCAGTCGGACGGAAAACTGTTTTTT
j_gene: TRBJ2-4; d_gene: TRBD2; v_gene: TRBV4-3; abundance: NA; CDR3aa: CASSQAGGLAGGITQYF; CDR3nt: TGCGCCAGCAGCCAAGCCGGAGGACTAGCGGGGGGCATCACTCAGTACTTC